A single sample gave rise to the 32 T cell receptor beta chains below, sequenced in a study of blood T cell repertoires in COVID-19. TCRdb's table, derived via immunoSEQ multiplex PCR, lists solely in-frame clones and lacks some. The repertoire holds about 150,000 clones, with more than 80% as singletons. Sequencing was carried out using PBMCs or T cells enriched from blood (not recorded which). All receptors come from a man aged 45 to 65 who had recovered from COVID-19.

This clone was picked up a small number of times. V is TRBV6-5 and J is TRBJ1-5, with D unclear. V lost 6 bases and J lost 0, with 9 bases in between. CDR1 and CDR2 (germline): MNHEY, SVGAGI. The CDR3 is 14 residues long. CDR3: CASRAGLSNQPQHF. The CDR3 DNA reads as TGTGCCAGCAGGGCTGGACTTAGCAATCAGCCCCAGCATTTT.

The chain is built from TRBV5-1 and TRBJ1-1; 10 nucleotides match TRBD1. J gave up 5 bases and V 7 bases, and 14 bases lay outside the gene matches. CDR1 and CDR2 (germline): SGHRS, YFSETQ. The CDR3 totals 16 residues. The CDR3 nucleotides are TGCGCCAGCTCCAGGGGGGACAGGGGAGGAGAAACTGAAGCTTTCTTT. Encoded protein: CASSRGDRGGETEAFF.

This chain uses TRBV2 with TRBJ2-1; 7 bases are shared with TRBD2. The germline CDR1 and CDR2 sequences are SNHLY and FYNNEI. V was pared by 7 bases and J by 1 base, with 4 bases of the junction left unmatched. There are 14 residues in the CDR3. The CDR3 is CASTMRESYNEQFF. Here the CDR3 DNA reads TGTGCCAGCACGATGCGGGAGTCCTACAATGAGCAGTTCTTC.

V is TRBV7-2 and J is TRBJ1-1; no reliable D call. CDR1 and CDR2 (germline): SGHTA, FQGNSA. CDR3 length: 14 residues. Trimming took 4 bases from V and 8 from J, leaving 17 bases between them. DNA for the CDR3: TGTGCCAGCAGCTCGGAAGTTCTGTTCGGGGAAGCTTTCTTT. It codes for CASSSEVLFGEAFF.

There are a few counts of this clone. V is TRBV6-2 or TRBV6-3 and J is TRBJ1-2, with 10 bases fitting TRBD1. In germline, CDR1 is MNHEY, CDR2 SVGEGT. V shed 5 bases and J 8 bases; nucleotides not matched to a gene: 2. The CDR3 sequence is 12 residues long. The CDR3 loop reads CASSPGQGGYTF. DNA for the CDR3: TGTGCCAGCAGTCCGGGACAGGGGGGCTACACCTTC.

In its sample, this clone was seen a few times. The chain has TRBV19 and TRBJ2-7; TRBD2 aligns across 14 bases. The CDR3 is 14 amino acids. The trim removed 3 bases at V and 6 bases at J, leaving 1 base unmatched. Looked up from germline, CDR1 is LNHDA and CDR2 is SQIVND (reference sequence). DNA for the CDR3: TGTGCCAGTAGTATCGGGACTAGCGGGAGCGAGCAGTACTTC. Protein product: CASSIGTSGSEQYF. Filled out from reference TRBV19 and TRBJ2-7, the complete variable domain reads DGGITQSPKYLFRKEGQNVTLSCEQNLNHDAMYWYRQDPGQGLRLIYYSQIVNDFQKGDIAEGYSVSREKKESFPLTVTSAQKNPTAFYLCASSIGTSGSEQYFGPGTRLTVT.

The genes are TRBV7-3 and TRBJ2-2, with 8 positions matching TRBD2. Germline V gene data show CDR1 as SGHTA and CDR2 as FQGTGA. V was clipped by 2 bases and J by 4 bases; unmatched bases: 9. The CDR3 contains 17 residues. The CDR3 region has the DNA TGTGCCAGCAGCTTACCGGGCGGCGGGGGGCGCACCGGGGAGCTGTTTTTT. Its protein is CASSLPGGGGRTGELFF.

CDR3 residues: CASSPNGLAPNEQYF. The CDR3, as DNA: TGTGCCAGCAGCCCGAACGGACTAGCGCCTAACGAGCAGTACTTC. The rearrangement links TRBV3-1 (or the pseudogene TRBV3-2) to TRBJ2-7, with TRBD2 matching 9 bases. The V gene end was trimmed by 4 bases and the J gene end by 5 bases; junction bases not matched to a gene: 9. CDR3 length equals 15 residues. The germline V gene encodes CDR1 LGHDT and CDR2 YNNKEL (reference sequence).

The genes are TRBV28 and TRBJ2-7; 7 bases line up with TRBD2. Trimming at V came to 5 bases and at J to 5 bases, leaving 6 bases not matched to a gene. This CDR3 contains 13 residues. Germline lookup yields CDR1 MDHEN and CDR2 SYDVKM. The CDR3 protein is CASSTLGGDEQYV. CDR3 coding DNA: TGTGCCAGCAGTACTCTGGGGGGGGACGAGCAGTACGTC.

The rearrangement links TRBV6-2 or TRBV6-3 to TRBJ1-2; D is undetermined. CDR1 is MNHEY and CDR2 is SVGEGT in the germline V gene. The CDR3 length is 11 residues. V was cut by 5 bases and J by 6 bases, with 7 bases left in between. CDR3 amino acids: CASSPLHGYTF. In nucleotides, the CDR3 is TGTGCCAGCAGTCCACTACATGGCTACACCTTC.

The sample holds one count of this clone. The chain is built from TRBV24-1 and TRBJ1-5; 8 bases map to TRBD1. In germline, CDR1 is KGHDR, CDR2 SFDVKD. Germline trimming cut 5 bases from V and 0 bases from J; bases unmatched to any gene: 5. The CDR3 is 16 residues long. CDR3 in DNA: TGTGCCACCAGTGGTCGACAGGGGAATAGCAATCAGCCCCAGCATTTT. It codes for CATSGRQGNSNQPQHF.

The chain recombines TRBV4-3 with TRBJ2-7; the match to TRBD1 covers 7 bases. Germline CDR1 is LGHNA and CDR2 is YSLEER. CDR3 length equals 15 residues. Losses at the gene ends were 0 bases for V and 5 bases for J; bases not matched to a gene: 7. CDR3 DNA sequence: TGCGCCAGCAGCCAAGAACCGACAGGGATCCACGAGCAGTACTTC. Translation: CASSQEPTGIHEQYF.

This chain uses TRBV4-1 with TRBJ2-1; weak D call: TRBD1 (5 bases). V was shortened by 0 bases and J by 1 base, with 7 bases between the two germline ends. CDR1 is MGHRA, CDR2 YSYEKL, per germline. This CDR3 has 15 amino acids. Here the CDR3 DNA reads TGCGCCAGCAGCCAAGAGGACAAATCCTACAATGAGCAGTTCTTC. Protein sequence: CASSQEDKSYNEQFF.

This chain connects TRBV7-3 to TRBJ1-6; D is perhaps TRBD1 (6 bases). Germline CDR1 is SGHTA and CDR2 is FQGTGA. This CDR3 has 17 amino acids. Trimming left V 4 bases short and J 7 bases short, with 20 bases between. The chain's CDR3 is CASSYRDTRYRNSPLHF. The CDR3 DNA follows: TGTGCCAGCAGCTACAGGGACACCCGCTATCGGAATTCACCCCTCCACTTT.

The CDR3 DNA is TGTGCCAGCAGCTGGAACACAGGGCGTGAGACCCAGTACTTC. Amino acids: CASSWNTGRETQYF. The V and J genes are TRBV7-8 and TRBJ2-5, with a tentative D call TRBD1 (6 bases). The CDR3 loop spans 14 amino acids. The germline V gene has CDR1 SGHVS and CDR2 FQNEAQ. V lost 4 bases to trimming and J lost 5 bases, with 14 bases between them.

This chain connects TRBV7-2 to TRBJ2-7; TRBD2 matches at 7 bases. Germline V gives CDR1 SGHTA, CDR2 FQGNSA. V lost 0 bases, J lost 0 bases, and 2 bases stayed unmatched. The CDR3 has 15 amino acids. CDR3 region: CASSLAWTSSYEQYF. The CDR3 DNA is TGTGCCAGCAGCTTAGCCTGGACTAGCTCCTACGAGCAGTACTTC. Based on the CDR3 plus reference TRBV7-2 and TRBJ2-7, the full variable domain is GAGVSQSPSNKVTEKGKDVELRCDPISGHTALYWYRQSLGQGLEFLIYFQGNSAPDKSGLPSDRFSAERTGGSVSTLTIQRTQQEDSAVYLCASSLAWTSSYEQYFGPGTRLTVT.

V usage is TRBV5-4 and J usage is TRBJ1-4; maybe TRBD1 (5 bases). Germline assignment: CDR1 SGHNT and CDR2 YYREEE (reference sequence). V lost 2 bases and J 8 bases, leaving 10 bases between the germline ends. The CDR3 length is 13 residues. In DNA, the CDR3 is TGTGCCAGCAGCTTAGGACATTCCGAAAAACTGTTTTTT. It codes for CASSLGHSEKLFF.

This chain links TRBV28 with TRBJ2-5, with 10 bases fitting TRBD2. With V trimmed by 3 bases and J by 4 bases, 5 bases remained unmatched. Germline CDR1 and CDR2: MDHEN and SYDVKM. The CDR3 spans 15 residues. For the CDR3, the DNA is TGTGCCAGCAGTTTCTCTAGCGGGAGTACAGAGACCCAGTACTTC. Protein product: CASSFSSGSTETQYF.

The chain has TRBV7-9 and TRBJ1-1; unclear D gene. The germline CDR1 and CDR2 sequences are SEHNR and FQNEAQ (reference sequence). V gave up 3 bases and J gave up 1 base, with 9 bases separating them. The CDR3 loop spans 14 amino acids. The CDR3: CASSFPTPNTEAFF. In DNA form, the CDR3 reads TGTGCCAGCAGCTTCCCGACACCGAACACTGAAGCTTTCTTT. The full variable domain, with the rest looked up from reference TRBV7-9 and TRBJ1-1, is DTGVSQNPRHKITKRGQNVTFRCDPISEHNRLYWYRQTLGQGPEFLTYFQNEAQLEKSRLLSDRFSAERPKGSFSTLEIQRTEQGDSAMYLCASSFPTPNTEAFFGQGTRLTVV.

This clone was seen once. The genes are TRBV4-1 and TRBJ1-4, with no clear D. Trimming pared 4 bases from V and 2 bases from J, leaving 14 bases between. The V gene's germline CDR1 is MGHRA and CDR2 YSYEKL. This CDR3 has 16 residues. Here the CDR3 DNA reads TGCGCCAGCAGCCCCCAACGGGGAACTACTAATGAAAAACTGTTTTTT. It translates to CASSPQRGTTNEKLFF.

The chain carries TRBV7-6 and TRBJ1-2; 8 bases line up with TRBD1. J was trimmed by 0 bases and V by 2 bases; bases with no gene match: 8. CDR1 SGHVS and CDR2 FNYEAQ come from the germline V gene. The CDR3 is 17 amino acids. CDR3 in DNA: TGTGCCAGCAGCTTATATCCCAGGGGGCCTGCTAACTATGGCTACACCTTC. Amino acids: CASSLYPRGPANYGYTF.

The CDR3 sequence is CASSQVLAGIPHEQFF. The CDR3 nucleotides are TGTGCCAGCAGCCAAGTTCTAGCGGGCATCCCCCATGAGCAGTTCTTC. The J gene is TRBJ2-1, the V gene TRBV3-1 (or the pseudogene TRBV3-2); 8 bases are a match to TRBD2. After removal of 1 base from V and 8 bases from J, the junction contained 10 bases not matched to a gene. Germline V lookup: CDR1 LGHDT, CDR2 YNNKEL (reference sequence). The length of the CDR3 is 16 residues.

The chain recombines TRBV4-1 with TRBJ2-3; 9 bases match TRBD2. This CDR3 region has 16 residues. Germline lookup yields CDR1 MGHRA and CDR2 YSYEKL. The junction had 4 bases not matched to a gene; V was cut back by 0 bases and J by 3 bases. CDR3 sequence reads: CASSQEGSGRTDTQYF. The CDR3 coding sequence is TGCGCCAGCAGCCAAGAAGGGAGCGGGAGGACAGATACGCAGTATTTT.

The chain uses TRBV18 and TRBJ1-3; no clear D. The V and J ends lost 6 bases and 2 bases respectively, with 11 bases between them. CDR1 and CDR2 (germline): KGHSH, LQKENI. The CDR3 has 14 residues. CDR3 coding DNA: TGTGCCAGCTCCCCATCCTCTGCTGGAAACACCATATATTTT. Translation gives CASSPSSAGNTIYF.

This rearrangement joins TRBV7-2 to TRBJ2-1; 11 nucleotides align to TRBD2. The V and J ends lost 5 bases and 7 bases, in that order; junction bases with no gene match: 7. CDR1 is SGHTA and CDR2 is FQGNSA in the germline V gene. The CDR3 is made up of 15 amino acids. In DNA form, the CDR3 reads TGTGCCAGCAGCCCCCCCCCTAGCGGGGGGAATGAGCAGTTCTTC. Its translation: CASSPPPSGGNEQFF. Supplemented by reference TRBV7-2 and TRBJ2-1, the full variable domain reads GAGVSQSPSNKVTEKGKDVELRCDPISGHTALYWYRQSLGQGLEFLIYFQGNSAPDKSGLPSDRFSAERTGGSVSTLTIQRTQQEDSAVYLCASSPPPSGGNEQFFGPGTRLTVL.

This chain connects TRBV28 to TRBJ1-5; 9 bases map to TRBD1. Germline loops: CDR1 MDHEN, CDR2 SYDVKM. The V gene end was trimmed by 6 bases and the J gene end by 4 bases; junction bases not matched to a gene: 10. This CDR3 contains 16 residues. CDR3 sequence (DNA): TGTGCCAGCAGCCTCAAACAGGGGGCGTTGAATCAGCCCCAGCATTTT. It specifies CASSLKQGALNQPQHF.

This clone showed up just once. This chain joins TRBV4-2 and TRBJ2-1; D is possibly TRBD1 (6 bases). V was shortened by 0 bases and J by 4 bases, with 22 bases between the two germline ends. Germline V gene data show CDR1 as LGHNA and CDR2 as YNFKEQ. CDR3 length: 19 amino acids. The CDR3 is CASSQDPPTPNRAYNEQFF. For the CDR3, the DNA is TGTGCCAGCAGCCAAGACCCGCCAACCCCTAACAGGGCATACAATGAGCAGTTCTTC.

The chain combines TRBV2 with TRBJ1-6, with D hard to call. This CDR3 has 16 residues. V was trimmed by 5 bases and J by 0 bases, leaving 11 bases between them. Germline lookup yields CDR1 SNHLY and CDR2 FYNNEI. CDR3: CASSSRSGSYNSPLHF. CDR3 nucleotides: TGTGCCAGCAGTTCACGCTCAGGCTCCTATAATTCACCCCTCCACTTT.

This clone has a handful of counts. The chain combines TRBV4-1 with TRBJ1-5; 9 bases are shared with TRBD1. CDR1 and CDR2 (germline): MGHRA, YSYEKL. The CDR3 covers 15 residues. V lost 3 bases, J lost 6 bases, and 6 bases stayed unmatched. The CDR3 loop is CASSHDTGGGQPQHF. In DNA form, the CDR3 reads TGCGCCAGCAGCCACGACACAGGGGGCGGTCAGCCCCAGCATTTT.

There are a few counts of this clone. The genes are TRBV2 and TRBJ2-7; TRBD2 agrees at 12 bases. Trimming at V came to 5 bases and at J to 6 bases, leaving 8 bases not matched to a gene. Germline loops: CDR1 SNHLY, CDR2 FYNNEI. This CDR3 has 15 amino acids. CDR3 amino acids: CASSSSGGATGEQYV. Here the CDR3 DNA reads TGTGCCAGCAGTTCTAGCGGGGGGGCTACGGGCGAGCAGTACGTC.

This chain uses TRBV30 with TRBJ1-2, with TRBD1 identical over 8 bases. This CDR3 region has 12 residues. Unmatched junction bases numbered 3, after V lost 5 bases and J lost 4 bases. Germline CDR1 is GTSNPN and CDR2 is SVGIG (reference sequence). CDR3 residues: CAWGDRLYGYTF. CDR3 nucleotides: TGTGCCTGGGGGGACAGGCTCTATGGCTACACCTTC.

The chain links TRBV28 to TRBJ1-3, with unresolved D. The germline gives CDR1 MDHEN, CDR2 SYDVKM. Trimming took off 4 bases at V and 0 bases at J, with 16 bases between the two ends. There are 17 residues in the CDR3. The CDR3 is CASSSQEVAASGNTIYF. In nucleotides, the CDR3 is TGTGCCAGCAGTTCCCAGGAGGTGGCCGCCTCTGGAAACACCATATATTTT.